The table lists the clone carrying this TCR beta chain with a few counts. These data come from a study of cytomegalovirus exposure and HLA in healthy donors. Germline V CDR1 and CDR2: SNHLY, FYNNEI. The CDR3 is made up of 15 amino acids. V was cut by 2 bases and J by 7 bases, with 15 bases left in between. Primers: 60 Vbeta forward and 13 Jbeta reverse. Measured with immunoSEQ multiplex PCR; TCRdb has only the in-frame clones, and not every one. The data hold over 200,000 clones, with 85% to 90% observed a single time. Sequencing was performed on PBMCs. The rearrangement links TRBV2 to TRBJ2-1; D ambiguous. This receptor was taken from a human donor in good health. In nucleotides, the CDR3 is TGTGCCAGCAGTGAACCTAGAAGAGGTTTAAATGAGCAGTTCTTC. Translation gives CASSEPRRGLNEQFF.